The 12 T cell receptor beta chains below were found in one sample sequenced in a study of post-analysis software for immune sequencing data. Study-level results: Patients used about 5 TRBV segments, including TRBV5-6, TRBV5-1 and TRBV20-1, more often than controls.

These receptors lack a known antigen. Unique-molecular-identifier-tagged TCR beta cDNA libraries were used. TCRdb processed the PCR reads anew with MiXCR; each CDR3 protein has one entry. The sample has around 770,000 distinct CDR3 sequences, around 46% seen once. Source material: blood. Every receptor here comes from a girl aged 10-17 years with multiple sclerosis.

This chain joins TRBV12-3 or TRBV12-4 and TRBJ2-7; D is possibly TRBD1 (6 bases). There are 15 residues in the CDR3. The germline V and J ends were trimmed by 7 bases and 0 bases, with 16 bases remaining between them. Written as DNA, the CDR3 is TGTGCCAGCAATAAAGAAACAGGGAGCTCCTACGAGCAGTACTTC. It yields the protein CASNKETGSSYEQYF.

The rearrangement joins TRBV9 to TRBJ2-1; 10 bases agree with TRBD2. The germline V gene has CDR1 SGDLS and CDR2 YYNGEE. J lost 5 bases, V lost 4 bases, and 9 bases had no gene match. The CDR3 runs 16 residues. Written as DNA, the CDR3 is TGTGCCAGCAGCACCTTAGCGGGAGGTGGGGACAATGAGCAGTTCTTC. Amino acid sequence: CASSTLAGGGDNEQFF.

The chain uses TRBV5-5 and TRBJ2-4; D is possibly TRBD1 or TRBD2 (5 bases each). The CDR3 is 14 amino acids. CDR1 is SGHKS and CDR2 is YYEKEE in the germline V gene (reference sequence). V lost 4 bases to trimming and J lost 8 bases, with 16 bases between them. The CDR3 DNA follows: TGTGCCAGCAGCCACCGGGACCGGGTGGACATTCAGTACTTC. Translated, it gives CASSHRDRVDIQYF.

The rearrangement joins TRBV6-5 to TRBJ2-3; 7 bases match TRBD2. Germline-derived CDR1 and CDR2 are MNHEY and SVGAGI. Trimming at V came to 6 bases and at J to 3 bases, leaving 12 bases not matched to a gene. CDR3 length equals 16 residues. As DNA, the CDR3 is TGTGCCAGCAGCCCGCGTCCGGCGGGAGTTACAGATACGCAGTATTTT. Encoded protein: CASSPRPAGVTDTQYF.

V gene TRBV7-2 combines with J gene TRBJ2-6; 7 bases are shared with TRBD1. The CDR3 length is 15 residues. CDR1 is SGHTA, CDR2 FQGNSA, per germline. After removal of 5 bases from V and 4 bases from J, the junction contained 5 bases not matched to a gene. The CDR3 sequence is CASSATRGGANVLTF. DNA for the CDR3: TGTGCCAGCAGCGCAACCAGGGGGGGGGCCAACGTCCTGACTTTC.

CDR3 DNA sequence: TGTGCCAGCAGTTTCGGGTTCTACTACACCTTC. It encodes CASSFGFYYTF. The V gene is TRBV12-3 or TRBV12-4, the J gene TRBJ1-2; D unclear. The CDR3 is 11 residues long. Trimming pared 3 bases from V and 10 bases from J, leaving 9 bases between.

As DNA, the CDR3 is TGTGCCAGCAGCGGCCCCAGCTCCTACGAGCAGTACTTC. It translates to CASSGPSSYEQYF. The chain joins TRBV11-2 to TRBJ2-7, with no clear D. CDR1 and CDR2 (germline): SGHAT, FQNNGV. V was cut by 5 bases and J by 0 bases, with 8 bases left in between. The CDR3 has 13 amino acids.

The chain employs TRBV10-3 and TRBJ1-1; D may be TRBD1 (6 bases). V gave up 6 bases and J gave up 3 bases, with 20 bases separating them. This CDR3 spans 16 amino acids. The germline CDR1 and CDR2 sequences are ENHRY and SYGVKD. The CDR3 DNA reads TGTGCCATCAGGGGGGGATCGGGGGCTTTAGACACTGAAGCTTTCTTT. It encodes CAIRGGSGALDTEAFF.

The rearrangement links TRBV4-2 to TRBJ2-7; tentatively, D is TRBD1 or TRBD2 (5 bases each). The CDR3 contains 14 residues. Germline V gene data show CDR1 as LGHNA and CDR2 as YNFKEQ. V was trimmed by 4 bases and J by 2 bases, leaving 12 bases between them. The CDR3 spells CASSPRDQAYEQYF. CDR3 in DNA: TGTGCCAGCAGCCCCCGGGACCAGGCCTACGAGCAGTACTTC.

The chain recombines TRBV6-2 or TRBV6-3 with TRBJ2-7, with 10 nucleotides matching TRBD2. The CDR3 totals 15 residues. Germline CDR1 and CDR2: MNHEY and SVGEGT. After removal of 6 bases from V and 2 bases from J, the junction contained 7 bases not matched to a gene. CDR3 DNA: TGTGCCAGCAGAGCCCTAGCGGGAGTGACCTACGAGCAGTACTTC. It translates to CASRALAGVTYEQYF.

In DNA form, the CDR3 reads TGTGCCACAGACGGAGGTAATGAAAAACTGTTTTTT. The encoded protein is CATDGGNEKLFF. The rearrangement uses TRBV3-1 and TRBJ1-4; D not resolved. V lost 10 bases to trimming and J lost 4 bases, with 10 bases between them. The germline CDR1 and CDR2 sequences are LGHDT and YNNKEL (reference sequence). CDR3 length equals 12 residues.

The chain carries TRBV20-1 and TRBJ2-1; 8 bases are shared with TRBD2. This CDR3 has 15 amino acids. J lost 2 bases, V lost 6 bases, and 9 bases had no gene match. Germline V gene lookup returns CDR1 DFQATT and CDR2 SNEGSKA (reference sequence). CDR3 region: CSAAGTRSAYNEQFF. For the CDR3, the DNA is TGCAGTGCGGCCGGGACTAGAAGTGCCTACAATGAGCAGTTCTTC.